This T cell receptor beta chain was sequenced in a study of regulatory T cells in long-lasting Graves disease. HTBI primers from iRepertoire and Arm-PCR of CDR3 regions yielded the TCR beta libraries. In TCRdb, the multiplex PCR reads were re-called with MiXCR into one record per CDR3 protein. This table has over 650,000 distinct CDR3 sequences, about 30% appearing once. Trimming pared 0 bases from V and 1 base from J, leaving 13 bases between. The CDR3 sequence is 17 residues long. Germline CDR1 is MNHEY and CDR2 is SMNVEV (reference sequence). Time point noted: persistent/refractory GD, antithyroid drugs over 5 years with positive TRAb. With RNA extracted from PBMCs as input, the TCR library was made.

The TCR was taken from a female donor with Graves disease. The starting material was peripheral blood mononuclear cells (PBMCs), obtained when the disease was refractory, from a patient treated with antithyroid drugs. The V and J genes are TRBV27 and TRBJ2-4; D call uncertain. The CDR3 sequence: CASSLSQLRSAKNIQYF. CDR3 coding DNA: TGTGCCAGCAGTTTATCCCAACTGAGGTCGGCCAAAAACATTCAGTACTTC.